A selection of T cell receptor beta chains follows, all from one sample in a study of cytomegalovirus exposure and HLA in healthy donors. The table came from immunoSEQ multiplex PCR; TCRdb's copy has only in-frame clones and leaves some out. The sample holds about 110,000 clones, 89% seen once. Sequenced: PBMCs. Receptor source: a young woman in good health and CMV-seronegative. The CDR3 runs from the conserved cysteine through the conserved F or W. A D gene is named only where the DNA matches it firmly.

j_gene: TRBJ2-3; v_gene: TRBV7-9; d_gene: -; CDR3nt: TGTGCCAGCAGCCGGTCCCCCGGGTCCGGAGATACGCAGTATTTT; CDR3aa: CASSRSPGSGDTQYF
j_gene: TRBJ2-3; v_gene: TRBV4-2; d_gene: TRBD2; CDR3nt: TGTGCCAGCAGCCAGGACGGGGGGTCTGGTGCAGATACGCAGTATTTT; CDR3aa: CASSQDGGSGADTQYF
j_gene: TRBJ1-5; v_gene: TRBV7-4; d_gene: -; CDR3nt: TGTGCCAGCAGCTACGACCAGGGAACAGGGCTGAACTATCAGCCCCAGCATTTT; CDR3aa: CASSYDQGTGLNYQPQHF
j_gene: TRBJ2-2; v_gene: TRBV7-9; d_gene: -; CDR3nt: TGTGCCAGCAGCTCTTCCCCCGGGGAGCTGTTTTTT; CDR3aa: CASSSSPGELFF
j_gene: TRBJ1-2; v_gene: TRBV28; d_gene: TRBD1; CDR3nt: TGTGCCAGCAGATCAGACAGGGGGCCTAACTATGGCTACACCTTC; CDR3aa: CASRSDRGPNYGYTF
j_gene: TRBJ1-4; v_gene: TRBV28; d_gene: TRBD1; CDR3nt: TGTGCCAGCAGTTGGGACAGGGGCAATGAAAAACTGTTTTTT; CDR3aa: CASSWDRGNEKLFF
j_gene: TRBJ2-5; v_gene: TRBV4-2; d_gene: -; CDR3nt: TGTGCCAGCAGCCAAGAGGCGCGGGACCAGGAGACCCAGTACTTC; CDR3aa: CASSQEARDQETQYF
j_gene: TRBJ1-2; v_gene: TRBV29-1; d_gene: -; CDR3nt: TGCAGCACCAGACAGGAAGAGGACTATGGCTACACCTTC; CDR3aa: CSTRQEEDYGYTF
j_gene: TRBJ2-1; v_gene: TRBV4-1; d_gene: TRBD2; CDR3nt: TGCGCCAGCAGCCAAGTCAGTAGCGGGAGTAGGTATGAGCAGTTCTTC; CDR3aa: CASSQVSSGSRYEQFF
j_gene: TRBJ2-1; v_gene: TRBV19; d_gene: TRBD2; CDR3nt: TGTGCCAGTAGTCCCCGGACTAGCGGGAGAAAGGATGAGCAGTTCTTC; CDR3aa: CASSPRTSGRKDEQFF
j_gene: TRBJ2-7; v_gene: TRBV5-4; d_gene: TRBD1; CDR3nt: TGTGCCAGCAGGGAAGGACAGGGACGATCCTACGAGCAGTACTTC; CDR3aa: CASREGQGRSYEQYF
j_gene: TRBJ1-4; v_gene: TRBV7-9; d_gene: -; CDR3nt: TGTGCCAGCAGCTCAGAATTTAATGAAAAACTGTTTTTT; CDR3aa: CASSSEFNEKLFF
j_gene: TRBJ2-1; v_gene: TRBV5-1; d_gene: TRBD2; CDR3nt: TGCGCCAGCAGCTTGGGTTCTAGCGGATACAATGAGCAGTTCTTC; CDR3aa: CASSLGSSGYNEQFF
j_gene: TRBJ1-2; v_gene: TRBV7-3; d_gene: -; CDR3nt: TGTGCCAGCAGCTTACCCGGAGACGATGGCTACACCTTC; CDR3aa: CASSLPGDDGYTF
j_gene: TRBJ1-1; v_gene: TRBV21-1; d_gene: -; CDR3nt: TGTGCCAGCAGCAAAACCGAGGGACAGAGAAGGACTGAAGCTTTCTTT; CDR3aa: CASSKTEGQRRTEAFF
j_gene: TRBJ1-1; v_gene: TRBV11-1; d_gene: -; CDR3nt: TGTGCCAGCAGCTCGGAGGCTGAAGCTTTCTTT; CDR3aa: CASSSEAEAFF
j_gene: TRBJ2-7; v_gene: TRBV9; d_gene: -; CDR3nt: TGTGCCAGCAGCTCGAGCGGCTCCTACGAGCAGTACTTC; CDR3aa: CASSSSGSYEQYF
j_gene: TRBJ2-1; v_gene: TRBV30; d_gene: TRBD2; CDR3nt: TGTGCCTGGAGTACCCGACTAGCGGGAGGGGATGAGCAGTTCTTC; CDR3aa: CAWSTRLAGGDEQFF
j_gene: TRBJ1-1; v_gene: TRBV27; d_gene: -; CDR3nt: TGTGCCAGCAGCCCTACAGGACGGCTGAACACTGAAGCTTTCTTT; CDR3aa: CASSPTGRLNTEAFF
j_gene: TRBJ2-7; v_gene: TRBV28; d_gene: -; CDR3nt: TGTGCCAGCAGTTTGTCGGGTAGGACTTACGAGCAGTACTTC; CDR3aa: CASSLSGRTYEQYF
j_gene: TRBJ2-3; v_gene: TRBV7-7; d_gene: -; CDR3nt: TGTGCTAGCAGCTCCCGAGGGAACACAGATACGCAGTATTTT; CDR3aa: CASSSRGNTDTQYF
j_gene: TRBJ2-3; v_gene: TRBV5-5; d_gene: -; CDR3nt: TGTGCCAGCAGCTTCCGCGGGACAGATACGCAGTATTTT; CDR3aa: CASSFRGTDTQYF